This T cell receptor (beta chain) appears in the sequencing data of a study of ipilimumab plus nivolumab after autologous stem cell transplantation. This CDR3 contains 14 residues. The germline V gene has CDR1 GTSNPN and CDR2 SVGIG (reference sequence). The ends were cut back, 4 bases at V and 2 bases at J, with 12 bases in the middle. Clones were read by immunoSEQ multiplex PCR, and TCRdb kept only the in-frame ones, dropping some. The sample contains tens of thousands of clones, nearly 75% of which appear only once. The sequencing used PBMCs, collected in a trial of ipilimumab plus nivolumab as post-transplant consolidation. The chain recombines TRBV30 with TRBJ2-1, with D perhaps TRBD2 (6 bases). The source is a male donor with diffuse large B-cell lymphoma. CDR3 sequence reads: CAWILRGTYNEQFF. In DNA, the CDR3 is TGTGCCTGGATCCTGCGGGGAACCTACAATGAGCAGTTCTTC.